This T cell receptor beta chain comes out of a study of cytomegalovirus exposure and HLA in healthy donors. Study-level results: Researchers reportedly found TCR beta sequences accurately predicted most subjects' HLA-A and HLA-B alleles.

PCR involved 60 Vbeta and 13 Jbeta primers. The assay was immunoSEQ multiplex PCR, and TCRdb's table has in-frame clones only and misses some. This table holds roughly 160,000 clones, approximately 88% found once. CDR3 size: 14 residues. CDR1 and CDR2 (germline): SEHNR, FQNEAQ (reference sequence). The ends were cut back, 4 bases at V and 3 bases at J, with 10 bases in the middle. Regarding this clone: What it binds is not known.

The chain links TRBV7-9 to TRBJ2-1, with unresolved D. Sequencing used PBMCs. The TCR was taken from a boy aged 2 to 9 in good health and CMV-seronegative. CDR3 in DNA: TGTGCCAGCAGCTCTGACTGGAACTACAATGAGCAGTTCTTC. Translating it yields CASSSDWNYNEQFF.